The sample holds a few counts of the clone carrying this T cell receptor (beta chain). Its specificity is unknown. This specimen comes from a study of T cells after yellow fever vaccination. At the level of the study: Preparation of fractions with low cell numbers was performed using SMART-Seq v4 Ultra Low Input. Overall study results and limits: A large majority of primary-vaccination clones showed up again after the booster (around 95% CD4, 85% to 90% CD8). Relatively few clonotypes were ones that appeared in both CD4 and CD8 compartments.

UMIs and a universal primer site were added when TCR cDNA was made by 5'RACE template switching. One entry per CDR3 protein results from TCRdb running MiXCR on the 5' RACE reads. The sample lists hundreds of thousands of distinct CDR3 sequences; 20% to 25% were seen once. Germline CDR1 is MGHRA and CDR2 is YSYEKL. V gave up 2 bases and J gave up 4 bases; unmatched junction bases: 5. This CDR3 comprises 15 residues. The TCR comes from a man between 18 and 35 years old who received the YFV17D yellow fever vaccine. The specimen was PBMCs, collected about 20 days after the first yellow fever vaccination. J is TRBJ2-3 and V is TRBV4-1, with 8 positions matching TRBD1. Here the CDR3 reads CASSQRTGSADTQYF. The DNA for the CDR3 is TGCGCCAGCAGCCAACGGACAGGGTCCGCAGATACGCAGTATTTT.